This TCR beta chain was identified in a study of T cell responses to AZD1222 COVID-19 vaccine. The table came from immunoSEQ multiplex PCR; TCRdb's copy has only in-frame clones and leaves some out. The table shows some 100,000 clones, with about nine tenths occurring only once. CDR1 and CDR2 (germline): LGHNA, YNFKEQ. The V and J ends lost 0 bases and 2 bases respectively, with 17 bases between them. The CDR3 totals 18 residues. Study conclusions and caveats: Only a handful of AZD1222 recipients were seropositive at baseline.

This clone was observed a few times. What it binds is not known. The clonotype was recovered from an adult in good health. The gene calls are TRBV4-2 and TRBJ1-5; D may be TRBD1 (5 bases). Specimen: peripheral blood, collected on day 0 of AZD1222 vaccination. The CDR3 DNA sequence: TGTGCCAGCAGCCAAGATCTATCGTTAGGGGCTGGCAATCAGCCCCAGCATTTT. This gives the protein CASSQDLSLGAGNQPQHF.